Listed below are T cell receptor beta chains from one sample, sequenced in a study of a mutant IDH1 vaccine in newly diagnosed glioma. Repertoires were generated with immunoSEQ multiplex PCR, while TCRdb's copy carries only in-frame clones and drops some. The sample lists roughly 15,000 clones, 75% to 90% seen once, with 7% to 10% in the top ten. Sequencing was performed on PBMCs, taken from a glioma patient treated with radiotherapy, temozolomide or both. The receptors were gathered from a woman in her thirties or forties with glioma. Some clones in this sample may be carry-over from other donors' samples. Each CDR3 is given with its conserved first and last residue. A D gene is named only where the DNA matches it firmly.

V: TRBV5-1; D: TRBD1; J: TRBJ1-2; CDR3: CASSQGQRWEGYTF
V: TRBV7-2; D: -; J: TRBJ2-7; CDR3: CASSLESREQYF
V: TRBV13; D: -; J: TRBJ2-3; CDR3: CASSLGSTDTQYF
V: TRBV29-1; D: -; J: TRBJ1-1; CDR3: CSVSGRNTEAFF
V: TRBV2; D: -; J: TRBJ2-1; CDR3: CASSEEGYEQFF
V: TRBV30; D: -; J: TRBJ2-7; CDR3: CAWSVGQSYEQYF
V: TRBV4-1; D: -; J: TRBJ1-1; CDR3: CASSQDPRPVMNTEAFF
V: TRBV7-9; D: -; J: TRBJ2-1; CDR3: CASSLFPYNEQFF
V: TRBV7-9; D: -; J: TRBJ1-3; CDR3: CASSLEGNTIYF
V: TRBV27; D: -; J: TRBJ2-3; CDR3: CASSHTDIRGDTQYF
V: TRBV2; D: -; J: TRBJ1-1; CDR3: CASGSDSLNTEAFF
V: TRBV19; D: TRBD1; J: TRBJ1-4; CDR3: CASSMVGQGIEKLFF
V: TRBV7-2; D: -; J: TRBJ1-1; CDR3: CASSSLGYTEAFF
V: TRBV29-1; D: TRBD1; J: TRBJ2-1; CDR3: CSVGTGLTYNEQFF
V: TRBV6-1; D: TRBD2; J: TRBJ2-4; CDR3: CASSEAGRVGNIQYF
V: TRBV2; D: -; J: TRBJ1-5; CDR3: CASKATGHQPQHF
V: TRBV27; D: TRBD2; J: TRBJ2-3; CDR3: CAGSRDYRTDTQYF
V: TRBV29-1; D: -; J: TRBJ1-2; CDR3: CSVGGTSPSANYGYTF
V: TRBV7-8; D: -; J: TRBJ1-6; CDR3: CASSLVQETPLHF
V: TRBV4-2; D: TRBD1; J: TRBJ1-2; CDR3: CASSRPGEGAMDGYTF